This TCR beta chain was retrieved from a study of cytomegalovirus exposure and HLA in healthy donors. Study background: Among the approximately 400 genotyped donors, 65% to 90% were placed in the Caucasian-associated ancestry cluster.

Primers included in the PCR were 60 Vbeta and 13 Jbeta primers. Libraries were prepared by immunoSEQ multiplex PCR; TCRdb keeps only in-frame clonotypes and omits some of them. Of some 110,000 clones in the sample, around three quarters were seen once. Notes on this clone: Its antigen remains unknown.

Trimming left V 1 base short and J 2 bases short, with 9 bases between. From germline, CDR1 is GTSNPN and CDR2 SVGIG (reference sequence). The CDR3 totals 15 residues. Findings of the study overall: Cytomegalovirus-associated TCR beta chains were listed, numbering 150 to 200. Presence/absence analyses assumed roughly uniform sequencing depth across donors, which may not hold. An analysis was carried out at a later point. It showed that HLA-associated TCR beta chains were more clonally expanded than equally common non-associated chains.

This clonotype originated in a man over 45 in good health and CMV-seropositive. The specimen sequenced was PBMCs. The chain joins TRBV30 to TRBJ2-6; TRBD2 is a possible D gene (6 bases). The CDR3 spells CAWSAGTAGANVLTF. In DNA, the CDR3 is TGTGCCTGGAGTGCAGGGACTGCTGGGGCCAACGTCCTGACTTTC.